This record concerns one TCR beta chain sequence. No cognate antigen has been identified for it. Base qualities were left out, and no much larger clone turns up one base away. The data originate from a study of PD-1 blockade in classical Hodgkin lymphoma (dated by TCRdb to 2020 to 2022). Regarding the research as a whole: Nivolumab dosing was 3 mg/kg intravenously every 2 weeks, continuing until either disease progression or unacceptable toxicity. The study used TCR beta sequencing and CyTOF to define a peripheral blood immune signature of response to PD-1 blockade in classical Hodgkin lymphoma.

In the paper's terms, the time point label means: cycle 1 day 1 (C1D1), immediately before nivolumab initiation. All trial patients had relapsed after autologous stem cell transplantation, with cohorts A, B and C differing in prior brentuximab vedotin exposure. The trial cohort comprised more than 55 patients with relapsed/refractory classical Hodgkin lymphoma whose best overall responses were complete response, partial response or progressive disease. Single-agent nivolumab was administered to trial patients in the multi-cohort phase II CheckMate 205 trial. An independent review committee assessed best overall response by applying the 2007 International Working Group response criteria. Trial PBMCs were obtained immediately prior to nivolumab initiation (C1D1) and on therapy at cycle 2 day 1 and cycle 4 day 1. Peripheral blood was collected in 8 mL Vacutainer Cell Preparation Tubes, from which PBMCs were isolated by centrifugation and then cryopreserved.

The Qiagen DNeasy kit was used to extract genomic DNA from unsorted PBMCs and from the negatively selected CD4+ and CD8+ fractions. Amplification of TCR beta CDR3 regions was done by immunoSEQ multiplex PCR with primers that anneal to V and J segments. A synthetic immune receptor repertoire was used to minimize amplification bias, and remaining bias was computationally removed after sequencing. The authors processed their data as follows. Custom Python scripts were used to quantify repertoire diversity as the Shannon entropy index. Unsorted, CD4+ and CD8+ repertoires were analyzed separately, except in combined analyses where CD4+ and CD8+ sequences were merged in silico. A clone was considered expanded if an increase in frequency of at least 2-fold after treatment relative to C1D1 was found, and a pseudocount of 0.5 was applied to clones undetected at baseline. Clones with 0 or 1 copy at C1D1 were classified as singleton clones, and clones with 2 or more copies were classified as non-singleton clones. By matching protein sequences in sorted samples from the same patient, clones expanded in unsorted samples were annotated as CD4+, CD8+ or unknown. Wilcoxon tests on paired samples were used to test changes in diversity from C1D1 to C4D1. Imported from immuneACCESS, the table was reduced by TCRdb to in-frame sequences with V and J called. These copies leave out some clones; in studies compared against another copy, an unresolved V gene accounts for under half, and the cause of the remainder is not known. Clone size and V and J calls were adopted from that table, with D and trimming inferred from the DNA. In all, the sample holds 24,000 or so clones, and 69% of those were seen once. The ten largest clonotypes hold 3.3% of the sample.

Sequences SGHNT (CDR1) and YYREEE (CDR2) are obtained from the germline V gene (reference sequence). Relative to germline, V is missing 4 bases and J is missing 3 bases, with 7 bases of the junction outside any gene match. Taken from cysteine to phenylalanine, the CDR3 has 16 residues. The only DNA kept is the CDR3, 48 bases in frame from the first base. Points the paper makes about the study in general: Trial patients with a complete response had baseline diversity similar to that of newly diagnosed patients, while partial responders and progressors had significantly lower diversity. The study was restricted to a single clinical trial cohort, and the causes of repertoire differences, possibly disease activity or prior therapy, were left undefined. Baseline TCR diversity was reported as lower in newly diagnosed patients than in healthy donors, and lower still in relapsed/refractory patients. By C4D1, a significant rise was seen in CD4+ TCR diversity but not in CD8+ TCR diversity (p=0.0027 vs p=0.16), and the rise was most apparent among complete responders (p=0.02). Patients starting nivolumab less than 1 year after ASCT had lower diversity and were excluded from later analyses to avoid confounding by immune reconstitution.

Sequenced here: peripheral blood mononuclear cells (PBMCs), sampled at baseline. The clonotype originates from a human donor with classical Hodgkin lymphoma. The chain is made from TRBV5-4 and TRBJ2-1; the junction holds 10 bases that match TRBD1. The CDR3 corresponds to CASSPGTGVSYNEQFF. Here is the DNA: TGTGCCAGCAGCCCCGGGACAGGGGTTAGCTACAATGAGCAGTTCTTC.